This section outlines one TCR beta chain sequence together with its context. Allocation to cohorts depended on clinical history reported by the participants. In Cohort 3, a recovered donor had either two negative PCRs, clearance, or symptom resolution. Original methodology: Using reference gene primer amplification, nucleated cell counts were estimated. The data were produced by immunoSEQ multiplex PCR, yet TCRdb's version contains in-frame clones alone and is incomplete. V and J calls and clone size are those listed in that table; D and trimming were worked out from the DNA. The sample comprises approximately 64,000 clones, more than 75% of which are singletons, and roughly a tenth rests with the top ten. These data are taken from a study of blood T cell repertoires in COVID-19. Study as a whole: Whether acute or convalescent, the COVID-19 samples came from the United States, Italy and Spain.

Source material: PBMCs or T cells enriched from blood (not recorded which). This clonotype originated in a woman in her forties who had recovered from COVID-19.

CDR3 coding DNA: TGCGCCAGCAGCCAAGCCCCACTGAAAAAGCGGGGCATTGTTTACAATGAGCAGTTCTTC. Amino acid sequence: CASSQAPLKKRGIVYNEQFF. This chain uses TRBV4-1 with TRBJ2-1; TRBD2 matches 7 bases. The CDR3 loop spans 20 amino acids. J was trimmed by 4 bases and V by 1 base; bases with no gene match: 19. Germline V gene data show CDR1 as MGHRA and CDR2 as YSYEKL.